One TCR beta chain is described in this entry. The antigen it recognizes is unknown. Per-nucleotide qualities are absent, and no much larger clonotype sits a single base away. The germline V gene gives CDR1 as MNHNS and CDR2 as SASEGT. V loses 7 bases of germline sequence and J loses 6 bases, and the interval between the two ends is 19 bases. Inclusive of the bounding cysteine and phenylalanine, the CDR3 is 15 residues long. This entry keeps only the CDR3 DNA: 45 bases, framed from base 1. This sample is drawn from a study of T-cell reconstitution after alpha-beta-depleted transplantation in children (dated by TCRdb to about 2016). In the study overall: Using TCR repertoire profiling, the study followed T-cell immune reconstitution in a quantitative way in children after TCRalphabeta/CD19-depleted allogeneic hematopoietic cell transplantation.

The sample's treatment or condition label, decoded: allogeneic hematopoietic cell transplantation with graft depleted of TCRalphabeta T cells and CD19 B cells. The transplant recipients were children given TCRalphabeta/CD19-depleted allogeneic hematopoietic cell grafts. Study-level results and caveats: In some patients, the high TCRbeta diversity seen at day 60 was put down to recipient T cells and intrathymic progenitors that had survived conditioning. The apparently early alphabetaT-cell count recovery about two months after transplant was reportedly dependent on only several hundred rapidly expanded clones derived from non-depleted graft cells. Over subsequent months, a decline in hyperexpanded clone frequencies was noted, and after one year, T-cell counts and TCRbeta diversity were mostly ascribed to newly produced T cells.

The receptor library was made with PCR. Sequencing instrument: Illumina HiSeq 2500. To normalize quantification of the TCRbeta repertoire, the TCR libraries were built with molecular barcoding that relied on unique molecular identifiers. The public reads were quality trimmed at Q25 with fastp and then assembled into clones with MiXCR by TCRdb, keeping productive beta chains. Rows with a matching CDR3 protein are joined into one entry that keeps the most common DNA and genes. Within this sample are about 980,000 distinct CDR3 sequences, with roughly 29% of them counted one time only. The top ten constitute under 30% of the sample.

The material sequenced was PBMCs, mostly from graft donor cells, taken 360 days after TCRalphabeta/CD19-depleted stem cell transplant. In this chain, TRBV6-1 is recombined with TRBJ1-5; TRBD1 is perhaps the D gene, given 6 matching bases. This TCR was sampled from a boy less than two years old who had a stem cell transplant for SCID, so the T cells may come from the graft donor. The sequence in DNA is TGTGCCAGCACCTCCGGGGCAGGGGCGGGTCAGCCCCAGCATTTT. This translates into CASTSGAGAGQPQHF.